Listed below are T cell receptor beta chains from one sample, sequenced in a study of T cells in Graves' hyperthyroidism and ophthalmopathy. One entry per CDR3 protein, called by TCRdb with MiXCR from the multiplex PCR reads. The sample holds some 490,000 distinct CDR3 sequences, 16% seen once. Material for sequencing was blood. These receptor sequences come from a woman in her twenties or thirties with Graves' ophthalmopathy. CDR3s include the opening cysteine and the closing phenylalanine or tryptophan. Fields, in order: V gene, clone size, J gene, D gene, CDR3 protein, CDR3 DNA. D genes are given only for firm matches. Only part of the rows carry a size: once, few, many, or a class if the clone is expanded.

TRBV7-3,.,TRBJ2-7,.,CASSPDGWYEQYF,TGTGCCAGCAGCCCAGACGGTTGGTACGAGCAGTACTTC
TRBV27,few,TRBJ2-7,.,CASSSHQQGYEQYF,TGTGCCAGCAGTTCACACCAGCAGGGTTACGAGCAGTACTTC
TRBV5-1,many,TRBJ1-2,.,CASSKNGGYTF,TGCGCCAGCAGCAAGAATGGTGGCTACACCTTC
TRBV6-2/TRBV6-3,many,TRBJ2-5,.,CASSYEETQYF,TGTGCCAGCAGTTACGAAGAGACCCAGTACTTC
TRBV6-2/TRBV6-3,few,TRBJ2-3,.,CASSYSITGSADTQYF,TGTGCCAGCAGTTACTCGATAACGGGATCCGCAGATACGCAGTATTTT
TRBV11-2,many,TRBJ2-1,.,CASSPRWLEQFF,TGTGCCAGCAGCCCCCGCTGGTTGGAGCAGTTCTTC
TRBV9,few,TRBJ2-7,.,CASSVDLNYEQYF,TGTGCCAGCAGCGTAGATTTGAACTACGAGCAGTACTTC
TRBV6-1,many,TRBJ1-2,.,CASSRTGDSAHGYTF,TGTGCCAGCAGTCGCACTGGGGACTCAGCACATGGCTACACCTTC
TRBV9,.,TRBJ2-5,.,CASSPAPQETQYF,TGTGCCAGCAGCCCGGCACCACAAGAGACCCAGTACTTC
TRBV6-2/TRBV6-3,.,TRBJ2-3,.,CASSQGTVSTDTQYF,TGTGCCAGCAGCCAAGGGACCGTTAGCACAGATACGCAGTATTTT
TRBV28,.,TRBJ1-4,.,CASSWQRNEKLFF,TGTGCCAGCAGTTGGCAGCGGAATGAAAAACTGTTTTTT
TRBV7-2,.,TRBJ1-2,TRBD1,CASSPWTGNSYGYTF,TGTGCCAGCAGCCCATGGACAGGGAACAGCTATGGCTACACCTTC
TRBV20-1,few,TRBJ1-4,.,CSARDDPVGEKLFF,TGCAGTGCTAGAGATGACCCGGTAGGAGAAAAACTGTTTTTT
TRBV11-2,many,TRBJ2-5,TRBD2,CASSPTGGEETQYF,TGTGCCAGCAGCCCAACGGGAGGCGAAGAGACCCAGTACTTC
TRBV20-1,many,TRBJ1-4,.,CSARTPENEKLFF,TGCAGTGCCCGGACCCCGGAGAATGAAAAACTGTTTTTT
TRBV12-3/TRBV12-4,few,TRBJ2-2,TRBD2,CASTTGGGPGELFF,TGTGCCAGCACAACCGGGGGAGGGCCCGGGGAGCTGTTTTTT
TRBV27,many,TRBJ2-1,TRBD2,CASSRKPSGSYNEQFF,TGTGCCAGCAGTCGGAAGCCTAGCGGGTCATACAATGAGCAGTTCTTC